The T cell receptor (beta chain) under discussion was sequenced for a study of cytomegalovirus exposure and HLA in healthy donors. PCR primers comprised 60 Vbeta and 13 Jbeta primers. Some clones are missing from TCRdb's copy, which holds only in-frame ones; the method was immunoSEQ multiplex PCR. Among more than 90,000 clones listed, 55% to 75% were seen once. This TCR came from a man in his thirties or forties in good health and CMV-seropositive. The sequenced sample was PBMCs.

This chain's CDR3 is CASSVGGRAYNEQFF. CDR3 coding DNA: TGTGCCAGCAGCGTAGGCGGGAGGGCCTACAATGAGCAGTTCTTC. The V call is TRBV9, the J call TRBJ2-1, with 9 bases aligning to TRBD2. CDR1 and CDR2 from the germline V gene are SGDLS and YYNGEE. The CDR3 runs 15 residues. The junction had 0 bases not matched to a gene; V was cut back by 0 bases and J by 2 bases.